This T cell receptor beta chain was captured by sequencing in a study of control samples from healthy donors and cancer patients. Germline CDR1 is LNHDA and CDR2 is SQIVND (reference sequence). This CDR3 spans 15 amino acids. The junction had 6 bases not matched to a gene; V was cut back by 5 bases and J by 1 base. Using immunoSEQ multiplex PCR, the repertoire was profiled, and TCRdb retains in-frame clones only, with some absent. The table has 100,000 to 150,000 clones, around 92% seen once. The chain links TRBV19 to TRBJ1-1; TRBD1 aligns across 8 bases. The sequenced sample was blood. The TCR sequence derives from a woman aged 45-60 years in good health. The CDR3 protein is CASSPIGQGNTEAFF. The CDR3 bases are TGTGCCAGTAGTCCTATAGGACAGGGGAACACTGAAGCTTTCTTT.